The 18 T cell receptor beta chains listed next were all sequenced from one sample in a study of T cell changes during pregnancy in multiple sclerosis. Produced via immunoSEQ multiplex PCR; TCRdb's table is partial and in-frame only. Here the sample spans roughly 5,200 clones, around 84% being singletons. The input for sequencing was CD8+ T cells from peripheral blood mononuclear cells, taken in the second trimester of pregnancy. These receptors were taken from a female donor in good health, enrolled as a control in a pregnancy study.

The chain uses TRBV6-5 and TRBJ2-2; D unclear. The CDR3 is 14 amino acids. CDR1 is MNHEY and CDR2 is SVGAGI in the germline V gene. V lost 6 bases and J 3 bases, leaving 11 bases between the germline ends. The CDR3 sequence: CASSLNRYTGELFF. CDR3 DNA: TGTGCCAGCAGCCTAAATCGTTACACCGGGGAGCTGTTTTTT.

This clone was seen a few times. The rearrangement joins TRBV9 to TRBJ2-1; tentatively, D is TRBD1 (5 bases). Germline V lookup: CDR1 SGDLS, CDR2 YYNGEE. The CDR3 loop spans 16 amino acids. V lost 4 bases and J 5 bases, leaving 19 bases between the germline ends. The CDR3 DNA reads TGTGCCAGCAGCAAGCGAAGTAGGGGTCCGGACAATGAGCAGTTCTTC. Translation gives CASSKRSRGPDNEQFF. Filled out from reference TRBV9 and TRBJ2-1, the complete variable domain reads DSGVTQTPKHLITATGQRVTLRCSPRSGDLSVYWYQQSLDQGLQFLIQYYNGEERAKGNILERFSAQQFPDLHSELNLSSLELGDSALYFCASSKRSRGPDNEQFFGPGTRLTVL.

This chain links TRBV7-9 with TRBJ2-5; 10 bases are a match to TRBD2. The CDR3 covers 17 residues. V lost 5 bases to trimming and J lost 4 bases; unmatched junction nucleotides: 13. CDR1 is SEHNR, CDR2 FQNEAQ, per germline (reference sequence). The CDR3 loop reads CASSPSLERGGRETQYF. CDR3 DNA sequence: TGTGCCAGCAGCCCAAGCCTAGAGCGGGGGGGCAGAGAGACCCAGTACTTC.

In nucleotides, the CDR3 is TGTGCCAGCAGCGCGGCCGGGGAGCTGTTTTTT. Protein product: CASSAAGELFF. The chain recombines TRBV9 with TRBJ2-2; D remains ambiguous. Trimming stripped 3 bases from V and 6 bases from J, with 3 bases between. The CDR3 spans 11 residues. Germline CDR1 reads SGDLS; CDR2 reads YYNGEE. The full variable domain, in which reference TRBV9 and TRBJ2-2 provide the parts outside the CDR3, is DSGVTQTPKHLITATGQRVTLRCSPRSGDLSVYWYQQSLDQGLQFLIQYYNGEERAKGNILERFSAQQFPDLHSELNLSSLELGDSALYFCASSAAGELFFGEGSRLTVL.

CDR3 DNA: TGCGCCAGCAGCCAAGAAGTAGACTACGAGCAGTACTTC. Its translation is CASSQEVDYEQYF. The genes are TRBV4-3 and TRBJ2-7, with D hard to call. This CDR3 is built from 13 residues. In germline, CDR1 is LGHNA, CDR2 YSLEER. The V and J ends lost 0 bases and 3 bases respectively, with 6 bases between them.

V gene TRBV30 combines with J gene TRBJ2-1; 7 nucleotides line up with TRBD2. The CDR3 is made up of 22 amino acids. Losses at the gene ends were 0 bases for V and 3 bases for J; bases not matched to a gene: 26. From germline, CDR1 is GTSNPN and CDR2 SVGIG (reference sequence). CDR3 amino acids: CAWSVEEYGAGLLLCYYNEQFF. CDR3 DNA sequence: TGTGCCTGGAGTGTAGAAGAGTATGGAGCGGGACTCCTCCTCTGCTACTACAATGAGCAGTTCTTC.

The table lists this clone with a count of one. V and J are TRBV6-5 and TRBJ2-7; tentative D call: TRBD1 (6 bases). The germline gives CDR1 MNHEY, CDR2 SVGAGI. The CDR3 is 15 residues long. V lost 4 bases and J 0 bases, leaving 13 bases between the germline ends. For the CDR3, the DNA is TGTGCCAGCAGTTTGGACAGTTCGAGCTCCTACGAGCAGTACTTC. Its protein is CASSLDSSSSYEQYF.

The rearrangement links TRBV27 to TRBJ2-7; 10 bases match TRBD1. Germline V gives CDR1 MNHEY, CDR2 SMNVEV (reference sequence). After removal of 5 bases from V and 12 bases from J, the junction contained 16 bases not matched to a gene. The CDR3 loop spans 15 amino acids. The CDR3 sequence: CASSPPGTGAAGAYF. CDR3 DNA: TGTGCCAGCAGTCCCCCCGGGACAGGGGCCGCCGGAGCGTACTTC.

This clone was found once. V and J are TRBV9 and TRBJ2-2; 8 nucleotides line up with TRBD1. Germline V lookup: CDR1 SGDLS, CDR2 YYNGEE. The trim removed 3 bases at V and 1 base at J, leaving 5 bases unmatched. The CDR3 sequence is 16 residues long. CDR3: CASSATGTGNTGELFF. The DNA for the CDR3 is TGTGCCAGCAGCGCAACCGGGACAGGGAACACCGGGGAGCTGTTTTTT.

This clone was counted between two and nine times. This chain joins TRBV6-1 and TRBJ2-1; D is perhaps TRBD2 (6 bases). The germline CDR1 and CDR2 sequences are MNHNS and SASEGT. The CDR3 is made up of 13 amino acids. The V gene lost 1 base and the J gene lost 8 bases, with 9 bases spanning the gap. This CDR3 reads CASSEGGTDEQFF. CDR3 sequence (DNA): TGTGCCAGCAGTGAAGGCGGGACGGATGAGCAGTTCTTC.

V usage is TRBV29-1 and J usage is TRBJ2-7; 9 bases align to TRBD2. The germline CDR1 and CDR2 sequences are SQVTM and ANQGSEA. CDR3 length: 12 residues. With V trimmed by 4 bases and J by 2 bases, 0 bases remained unmatched. CDR3 in amino acids: CSVASGAYEQYF. Here the CDR3 DNA reads TGCAGCGTTGCTAGCGGGGCCTACGAGCAGTACTTC.

The chain joins TRBV13 to TRBJ2-7, with a tentative D call TRBD1 (6 bases). Per the germline V gene, CDR1 is PRHDT and CDR2 is FYEKMQ (reference sequence). This CDR3 is built from 16 residues. The V and J ends lost 4 bases and 0 bases respectively, with 16 bases between them. CDR3 sequence (DNA): TGTGCCAGCAGCTCCCGGGACATTTATAGCTCCTACGAGCAGTACTTC. Protein: CASSSRDIYSSYEQYF.

The chain employs TRBV11-3 and TRBJ1-1; D possibly corresponds to TRBD1 (5 bases). The length of the CDR3 is 14 residues. In germline, CDR1 is SGHNT, CDR2 YENEEA. Trimming took 1 base from V and 1 from J, leaving 7 bases between them. In DNA, the CDR3 is TGTGCCAGCAGCTTAGCCGGGGGGAACACTGAAGCTTTCTTT. It is translated as CASSLAGGNTEAFF.

By sample share, this clone is medium-sized. This chain uses TRBV6-1 with TRBJ2-2, with D perhaps TRBD2 (6 bases). Germline CDR1 reads MNHNS; CDR2 reads SASEGT. This CDR3 comprises 14 residues. Trimming took 9 bases from V and 5 from J, leaving 16 bases between them. CDR3 residues: CASNGRGETGELFF. The CDR3 coding sequence is TGTGCCAGTAACGGGCGGGGAGAAACCGGGGAGCTGTTTTTT.

This clone has just one count. The rearrangement links TRBV25-1 to TRBJ2-5; TRBD2 is a possible D gene (7 bases). The CDR3 is made up of 13 amino acids. Germline V gives CDR1 MGHDK, CDR2 SYGVNS. Trimming cost V 8 bases and J 5 bases, with 15 bases left between them. The CDR3 region is CASGGAGWETQYF. Written as DNA, the CDR3 is TGTGCCAGCGGGGGGGCAGGGTGGGAGACCCAGTACTTC. Based on the CDR3 plus reference TRBV25-1 and TRBJ2-5, the full variable domain is EADIYQTPRYLVIGTGKKITLECSQTMGHDKMYWYQQDPGMELHLIHYSYGVNSTEKGDLSSESTVSRIRTEHFPLTLESARPSHTSQYLCASGGAGWETQYFGPGTRLLVL.

This rearrangement joins TRBV9 to TRBJ2-5; perhaps TRBD2 as D (6 bases). The CDR3 is made up of 15 amino acids. CDR1 is SGDLS and CDR2 is YYNGEE in the germline V gene. Trimming shortened V by 0 bases and J by 1 base, and 10 bases separated the two germline ends. CDR3 amino acids: CASSVGGGTQETQYF. DNA for the CDR3: TGTGCCAGCAGCGTAGGAGGAGGGACCCAAGAGACCCAGTACTTC.

The V call is TRBV6-5, the J call TRBJ1-4, with 8 bases lining up with TRBD1. Per the germline V gene, CDR1 is MNHEY and CDR2 is SVGAGI. With 2 bases clipped from V and 8 bases from J, the junction kept 4 bases outside the gene matches. CDR3 length: 14 amino acids. The CDR3, as DNA: TGTGCCAGCAGTTACGGACAGGGTACCGAAAAACTGTTTTTT. Its protein is CASSYGQGTEKLFF.

The CDR3 region has the DNA TGTGCCAGCAGTGTTAGTAGCGGAGCCCACAATGAGCAGTTCTTC. It yields the protein CASSVSSGAHNEQFF. The gene calls are TRBV6-4 and TRBJ2-1, with D tentatively TRBD2 (6 bases). The CDR3 extends over 15 amino acids. Trimming stripped 4 bases from V and 5 bases from J, with 15 bases between. Germline values: CDR1 MRHNA, CDR2 SNTAGT.